This TCR beta chain was retrieved from a study of identifying expanded T cells in peripheral blood. Study-wide findings and caveats: Approximately two-week clone count variance significantly increased as total template count grew. Technical replicates showed roughly 1.2 changed clones; approximately 2 weeks roughly 16; four weeks 19.

V lost 6 bases and J lost 1, with 10 bases in between. The CDR3 is made up of 14 amino acids. Germline lookup yields CDR1 MNHNS and CDR2 SASEGT. This clone was seen more than once but under ten times. Its cognate antigen is unknown. No infections or other immune events were documented during collection. Measured with immunoSEQ multiplex PCR; TCRdb has only the in-frame clones, and not every one. The data hold about 85,000 clones, with roughly 91% observed a single time. This rearrangement joins TRBV6-1 to TRBJ2-1; D is unclear. Material: blood. The clonotype originates from a person aged 18 to 70 in good health. The CDR3 protein is CASRGGSSYNEQFF. As DNA, the CDR3 is TGTGCCAGCAGGGGCGGCAGTTCCTACAATGAGCAGTTCTTC.